This T cell receptor beta chain was found in a study of shared clonotypes between healthy human individuals. Sequenced by immunoSEQ multiplex PCR; TCRdb stores in-frame clones only, minus some. The sample shows about 1,500,000 clones, about 96% of them seen only once. Germline assignment: CDR1 LGHNA and CDR2 YSLEER. V lost 2 bases, J lost 2 bases, and 15 bases lay in between. CDR3 size: 17 residues. Sequenced input: naive CD4+ T cells sorted from blood. Subset denoted: CD45RA+ positively selected. The TCR comes from a man aged 25-40 years in good health. The chain employs TRBV4-3 and TRBJ1-4; D is possibly TRBD1 (5 bases). The CDR3 loop reads CASSQQGAGSTNEKLFF. The CDR3 region has the DNA TGCGCCAGCAGCCAACAAGGGGCTGGGTCGACTAATGAAAAACTGTTTTTT.